A selection of T cell receptor beta chains follows, all from one sample in a study of blood T cell repertoires in COVID-19. The method was immunoSEQ multiplex PCR; TCRdb's version includes in-frame clones alone and lacks a portion of them. The table records hundreds of thousands of clones, 70% to 90% of them present only once. The sample comprised PBMCs or T cells enriched from blood (not recorded which). All receptors derive from a man in his thirties or forties who had recovered from COVID-19. The CDR3 runs from the conserved cysteine through the conserved F or W. A D gene is named only where the DNA matches it firmly. Part of the rows lack a size; the others show once, few, many or a class for expanded clones.

15	NA	TRBV3-1/TRBV3-2	TRBJ1-6	TRBD1	CASSQGTGGNSPLHF
13	NA	TRBV12-3/TRBV12-4	TRBJ1-2	TRBD1	CASSAQGTYGYTF
12	NA	TRBV13	TRBJ1-1	TRBD1	CASSLGTDEAFF
18	once	TRBV3-1/TRBV3-2	TRBJ2-1	TRBD2	CASSQVLAGGSSYNEQFF
13	NA	TRBV5-6	TRBJ2-1	TRBD2	CASSLTSGGEQFF
18	NA	TRBV10-1	TRBJ2-1	TRBD1	CASSESFDRGSVDNEQFF
14	NA	TRBV5-1	TRBJ1-2	NA	CASSLDPGSYGYTF
13	NA	TRBV2	TRBJ2-5	NA	CASTAGDQETQYF
17	once	TRBV27	TRBJ1-5	TRBD1	CASGLNYGQGRNQPQHF
15	few	TRBV9	TRBJ1-6	NA	CASSVDPGESSPLHF
14	NA	TRBV2	TRBJ2-7	TRBD1	CASNRDRQSYEQYF
14	NA	TRBV11-2	TRBJ1-3	NA	CASSLGARGNTIYF
14	NA	TRBV10-1	TRBJ2-3	NA	CASRAGTLTDTQYF
16	NA	TRBV9	TRBJ2-2	NA	CASSVGQLTSTGELFF
13	NA	TRBV5-1	TRBJ2-2	NA	CASSPAVAGELFF
12	NA	TRBV6-5	TRBJ1-1	NA	CASNSVNTEAFF
15	NA	TRBV5-1	TRBJ2-5	TRBD1	CASSPGTGRRETQYF
17	NA	TRBV27	TRBJ2-1	TRBD2	CASSRPPGLAGEGGQFF
12	NA	TRBV12-3/TRBV12-4	TRBJ1-2	NA	CASSSNRVGYTF
15	NA	TRBV7-9	TRBJ2-5	NA	CASSLRSPGVETQYF
14	NA	TRBV5-6	TRBJ2-5	NA	CASSLGTYQETQYF
15	once	TRBV2	TRBJ1-2	NA	CASSQDITTNYGYTF
16	NA	TRBV2	TRBJ2-2	NA	CASSSQGPKNTGELFF
12	NA	TRBV30	TRBJ1-2	NA	CAWSEQSNGYTF
13	NA	TRBV30	TRBJ1-4	TRBD1	CAWSGGQGEKLFF
15	NA	TRBV6-4	TRBJ2-2	NA	CASSAAGQGAGELFF
12	NA	TRBV24-1	TRBJ1-2	NA	CATSDAGYGYTF
13	NA	TRBV19	TRBJ1-2	TRBD1	CASMETGHYGYTF